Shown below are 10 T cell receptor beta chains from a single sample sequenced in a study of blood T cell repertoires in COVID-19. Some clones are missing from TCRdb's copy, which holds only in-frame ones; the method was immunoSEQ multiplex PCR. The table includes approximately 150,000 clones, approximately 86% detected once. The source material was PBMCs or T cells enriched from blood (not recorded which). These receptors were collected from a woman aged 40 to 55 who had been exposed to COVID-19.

In DNA, the CDR3 is TGTGCCAGCAGATGGACAGGGCGGGGCAATCAGCCCCAGCATTTT. Translation gives CASRWTGRGNQPQHF. The chain couples TRBV27 to TRBJ1-5, with 8 bases aligning to TRBD1. Germline-derived CDR1 and CDR2 are MNHEY and SMNVEV (reference sequence). CDR3 size: 15 residues. V lost 6 bases and J lost 2; bases outside the gene matches: 6.

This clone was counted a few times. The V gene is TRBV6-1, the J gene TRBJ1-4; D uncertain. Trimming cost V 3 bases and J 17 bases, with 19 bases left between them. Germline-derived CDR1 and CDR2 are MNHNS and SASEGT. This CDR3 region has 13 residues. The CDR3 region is CASSEQEANPLFF. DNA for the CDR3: TGTGCCAGCAGTGAGCAGGAGGCGAATCCTTTATTTTTT.

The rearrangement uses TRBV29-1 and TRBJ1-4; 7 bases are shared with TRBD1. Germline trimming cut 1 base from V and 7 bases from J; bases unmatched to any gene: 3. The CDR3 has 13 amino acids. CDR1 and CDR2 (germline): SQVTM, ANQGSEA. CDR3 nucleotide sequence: TGCAGCGTTGAAGGGGACAGTTTTGAAAAACTGTTTTTT. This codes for CSVEGDSFEKLFF.

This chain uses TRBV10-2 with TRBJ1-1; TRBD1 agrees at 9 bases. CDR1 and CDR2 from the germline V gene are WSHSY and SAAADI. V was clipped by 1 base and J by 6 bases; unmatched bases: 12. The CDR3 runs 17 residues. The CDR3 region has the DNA TGCGCCAGCAGTGAGTGGACAGGGGCTACAGGAGGAGCTGAAGCTTTCTTT. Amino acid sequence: CASSEWTGATGGAEAFF.

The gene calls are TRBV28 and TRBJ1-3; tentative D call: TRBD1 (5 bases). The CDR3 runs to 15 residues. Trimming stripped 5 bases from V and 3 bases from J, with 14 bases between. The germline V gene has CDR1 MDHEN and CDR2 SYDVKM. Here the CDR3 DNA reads TGTGCCAGCAGTCCCAGGGTATCAAATGGAAACACCATATATTTT. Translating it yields CASSPRVSNGNTIYF. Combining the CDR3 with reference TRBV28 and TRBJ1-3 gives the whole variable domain DVKVTQSSRYLVKRTGEKVFLECVQDMDHENMFWYRQDPGLGLRLIYFSYDVKMKEKGDIPEGYSVSREKKERFSLILESASTNQTSMYLCASSPRVSNGNTIYFGEGSWLTVV.

CDR3 sequence (DNA): TGCGCCAGCAGCCCCGGACAGTATAACTATGGCTACACCTTC. Its protein is CASSPGQYNYGYTF. This rearrangement joins TRBV5-1 to TRBJ1-2; a possible D gene is TRBD1 (6 bases). The CDR3 length is 14 residues. Germline V gene data show CDR1 as SGHRS and CDR2 as YFSETQ. Deletions cut 4 bases from V and 1 base from J, with 11 bases between.

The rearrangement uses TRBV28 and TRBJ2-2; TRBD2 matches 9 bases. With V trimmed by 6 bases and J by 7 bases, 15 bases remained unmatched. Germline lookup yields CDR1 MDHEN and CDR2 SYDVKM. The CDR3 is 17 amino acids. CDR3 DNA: TGTGCCAGCAGAACAGACTCACCGGGACTAGCCGTCGGGGAGCTGTTTTTT. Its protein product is CASRTDSPGLAVGELFF.

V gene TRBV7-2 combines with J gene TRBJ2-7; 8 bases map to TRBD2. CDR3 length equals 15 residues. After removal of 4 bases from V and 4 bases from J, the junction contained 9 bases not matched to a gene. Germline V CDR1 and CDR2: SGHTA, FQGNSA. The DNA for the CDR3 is TGTGCCAGCAGCTCCTCCAGCGGGAGCTCGTACGAGCAGTACTTC. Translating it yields CASSSSSGSSYEQYF.

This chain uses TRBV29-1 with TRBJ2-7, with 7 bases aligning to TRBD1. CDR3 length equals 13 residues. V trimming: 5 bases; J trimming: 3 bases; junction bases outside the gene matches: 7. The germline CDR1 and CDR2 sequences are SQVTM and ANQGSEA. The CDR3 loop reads CSVNRGNNYEQYF. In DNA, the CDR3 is TGCAGCGTTAACAGGGGAAACAACTACGAGCAGTACTTC.

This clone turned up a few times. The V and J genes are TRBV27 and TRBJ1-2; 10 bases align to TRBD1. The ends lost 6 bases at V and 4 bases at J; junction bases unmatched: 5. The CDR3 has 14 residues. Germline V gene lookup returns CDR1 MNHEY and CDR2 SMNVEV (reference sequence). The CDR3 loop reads CASRGTGAGYGYTF. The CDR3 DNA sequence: TGTGCCAGCAGGGGGACAGGGGCTGGCTATGGCTACACCTTC.